Below, 11 T cell receptor beta chains from the same sample are listed, as sequenced in a study of T cell responses to AZD1222 COVID-19 vaccine. Some clones are missing from TCRdb's copy, which holds only in-frame ones; the method was immunoSEQ multiplex PCR. The sample has some 150,000 clones, about 86% seen once. Sequenced here: peripheral blood, sampled 28 days after the second AZD1222 dose. These receptors all come from an adult who received the AZD1222 COVID-19 vaccine.

The rearrangement links TRBV27 to TRBJ1-3; possibly TRBD1 for D (6 bases). The CDR3 length is 15 residues. Trimming took 6 bases from V and 0 from J, leaving 12 bases between them. Germline CDR1 and CDR2: MNHEY and SMNVEV (reference sequence). The CDR3 DNA follows: TGTGCCAGCAGACAGGGCCCGTCCTCTGGAAACACCATATATTTT. It translates to CASRQGPSSGNTIYF.

The chain uses TRBV7-2 and TRBJ2-2, with 12 bases lining up with TRBD2. CDR3 length: 17 residues. Trimming at V came to 1 base and at J to 4 bases, leaving 4 bases not matched to a gene. Germline lookup yields CDR1 SGHTA and CDR2 FQGNSA. This CDR3 reads CASSLGTSGASTGELFF. DNA for the CDR3: TGTGCCAGCAGCTTAGGGACTAGCGGGGCGAGCACCGGGGAGCTGTTTTTT.

The V gene is TRBV4-1, the J gene TRBJ1-4; D is possibly TRBD1 (5 bases). This CDR3 comprises 15 residues. Trimming removed 1 base from V and 8 bases from J, with 14 bases in between. Germline assignment: CDR1 MGHRA and CDR2 YSYEKL. This CDR3 reads CASSQVRGFGEKLFF. As DNA, the CDR3 is TGCGCCAGCAGCCAAGTGCGGGGGTTCGGAGAAAAACTGTTTTTT.

The chain joins TRBV11-2 to TRBJ2-2; 9 bases fit TRBD1. Germline CDR1 SGHAT, CDR2 FQNNGV. The V segment lost 6 bases and the J segment 5 bases; nucleotides outside the gene matches: 7. CDR3 length: 15 amino acids. The CDR3 region is CASSPGQGSTGELFF. The CDR3 nucleotides are TGTGCCAGCAGTCCGGGACAGGGATCGACCGGGGAGCTGTTTTTT.

The V gene is TRBV28, the J gene TRBJ2-3; TRBD1 aligns across 10 bases. Germline CDR1 is MDHEN and CDR2 is SYDVKM. The V and J ends lost 5 bases and 5 bases, in that order; junction bases with no gene match: 10. CDR3 length: 16 residues. CDR3 DNA: TGTGCCAGCAGTACGTCCTGGGACAGGGGAAGAGATACGCAGTATTTT. Its protein is CASSTSWDRGRDTQYF.

The V gene is TRBV24-1, the J gene TRBJ1-5; D gene unclear. The ends were cut back, 5 bases at V and 11 bases at J, with 12 bases in the middle. The length of the CDR3 is 12 residues. Germline V gene data show CDR1 as KGHDR and CDR2 as SFDVKD. The CDR3 DNA reads TGTGCCACCAGTGCACCGAACGGGGCCCAGCATTTT. Its protein product is CATSAPNGAQHF.

This clone showed up just a few times. V usage is TRBV7-9 and J usage is TRBJ1-2; D call uncertain. CDR1 SEHNR and CDR2 FQNEAQ come from the germline V gene (reference sequence). CDR3 length: 14 amino acids. V was trimmed by 1 base and J by 8 bases, leaving 14 bases between them. The DNA for the CDR3 is TGTGCCAGCAGCTTAGTATGGGCCCCTGGAGGCTACACCTTC. Its translation is CASSLVWAPGGYTF.

The V and J genes are TRBV19 and TRBJ1-3; D might be TRBD1 (5 bases). Germline values: CDR1 LNHDA, CDR2 SQIVND (reference sequence). V shed 7 bases and J shed 1 base, with 20 bases lying between them. The CDR3 is 17 amino acids. The CDR3, as DNA: TGTGCCAGTAATCCTTCCGGGACGCCGAAATCTGGAAACACCATATATTTT. Its translation is CASNPSGTPKSGNTIYF.

This clone is a singleton in its sample. The gene calls are TRBV6-1 and TRBJ2-2; the D gene is possibly TRBD2 (7 bases). Germline CDR1 is MNHNS and CDR2 is SASEGT. The CDR3 loop spans 17 amino acids. V gave up 0 bases and J gave up 4 bases, with 15 bases separating them. CDR3 in DNA: TGTGCCAGCAGTGAAGCGCTTGCGGGGGCCTCCACCGGGGAGCTGTTTTTT. Its translation is CASSEALAGASTGELFF.

The chain has TRBV20-1 and TRBJ1-1; TRBD1 is a possible D gene (6 bases). The germline V gene has CDR1 DFQATT and CDR2 SNEGSKA (reference sequence). This CDR3 is built from 11 residues. CDR3 region: CSVPQGTEAFF. In DNA form, the CDR3 reads TGCAGCGTACCTCAGGGGACTGAAGCTTTCTTT.

The chain uses TRBV29-1 and TRBJ2-1, with 9 positions matching TRBD1. Germline trimming cut 3 bases from V and 7 bases from J; bases unmatched to any gene: 13. Germline V gives CDR1 SQVTM, CDR2 ANQGSEA. The CDR3 runs to 16 residues. CDR3 loop: CSVEGPPGQGLNEQFF. DNA of the CDR3: TGCAGCGTTGAGGGCCCACCGGGACAGGGTCTAAATGAGCAGTTCTTC.